What follows are 13 T cell receptor beta chains derived from one specimen sequenced in a study of CD8 T cells in Susac syndrome. Random hexamers primed reverse transcription of about 0.45 to 1 ug RNA. TCRdb re-called the immunoSEQ multiplex PCR reads with MiXCR, one entry per CDR3 protein. The data contain under 80,000 distinct CDR3 sequences, more than 85% of them singletons. Sequenced: CD4+ T cells from PBMCs. These receptors all come from a human donor with Susac syndrome.

The rearrangement uses TRBV4-2 and TRBJ1-5; D remains ambiguous. The CDR3 sequence is 14 residues long. Germline assignment: CDR1 LGHNA and CDR2 YNFKEQ. V dropped 0 bases and J dropped 7 bases, with 10 bases sitting between them. In DNA, the CDR3 is TGTGCCAGCAGCCAAGATGGAGGAGGGCAGCCCCAGCATTTT. Protein sequence: CASSQDGGGQPQHF.

V and J are TRBV7-9 and TRBJ2-1, with a weak D call TRBD1 (6 bases). The V and J ends lost 2 bases and 1 base respectively, with 12 bases between them. This CDR3 has 16 amino acids. CDR1 SEHNR and CDR2 FQNEAQ come from the germline V gene (reference sequence). CDR3: CASSLTGTLSYNEQFF. The CDR3 DNA reads TGTGCCAGCAGCTTAACCGGGACACTTTCCTACAATGAGCAGTTCTTC.

The count of this clonotype is one. The chain is built from TRBV19 and TRBJ2-5, with no clear D. CDR3 length: 13 residues. Trimming removed 6 bases at V and 2 bases at J, with 10 bases between. Germline-derived CDR1 and CDR2 are LNHDA and SQIVND (reference sequence). Here the CDR3 reads CASSWGLQETQYF. CDR3 sequence (DNA): TGTGCCAGTAGCTGGGGATTACAAGAGACCCAGTACTTC.

The chain combines TRBV10-1 with TRBJ2-5; weak D call: TRBD1 (6 bases). Germline CDR1 WNHNN, CDR2 SYGVQD (reference sequence). Between the trimmed V and J ends, which lost 0 bases and 0 bases, there was a span of 17 bases. CDR3 length equals 18 residues. CDR3 nucleotides: TGCGCCAGCAGTGAGTCGATCGCCTACAGGGCTCACCAAGAGACCCAGTACTTC. Translation: CASSESIAYRAHQETQYF.

In its sample, this clonotype was seen a few times. V gene TRBV6-6 combines with J gene TRBJ2-5; the D gene is possibly TRBD1 (6 bases). Germline-derived CDR1 and CDR2 are MNHNY and SVGAGI (reference sequence). Trimming left V 6 bases short and J 1 base short, with 12 bases between. The CDR3 runs to 14 residues. DNA of the CDR3: TGTGCCAGCAGCCCTGGGACACGCCAAGAGACCCAGTACTTC. Translation gives CASSPGTRQETQYF.

V gene TRBV4-2 combines with J gene TRBJ1-4, with D possibly matching TRBD1 (6 bases). The CDR3 is made up of 16 amino acids. CDR1 is LGHNA and CDR2 is YNFKEQ in the germline V gene. Trimming took off 2 bases at V and 0 bases at J, with 10 bases between the two ends. CDR3 in DNA: TGTGCCAGCAGCCAACGGACAGATGCAACTAATGAAAAACTGTTTTTT. Its protein is CASSQRTDATNEKLFF.

V usage is TRBV7-8 and J usage is TRBJ2-7; D call uncertain. Germline CDR1 and CDR2: SGHVS and FQNEAQ. The CDR3 covers 12 residues. The V and J ends lost 1 base and 4 bases respectively, with 5 bases between them. For the CDR3, the DNA is TGTGCCAGCAGCTTAGAGTGGTACGAGCAGTACTTC. Translating gives CASSLEWYEQYF.

The rearrangement uses TRBV11-2 and TRBJ2-4; D unclear. CDR3 size: 11 residues. Germline assignment: CDR1 SGHAT and CDR2 FQNNGV. The germline V and J ends were trimmed by 2 bases and 13 bases, with 9 bases remaining between them. This chain's CDR3 is CASSLTRIQYF. The CDR3 DNA reads TGTGCCAGCAGCTTAACCCGAATCCAGTACTTC.

The V and J genes are TRBV6-2 or TRBV6-3 and TRBJ1-5, with D tentatively TRBD1 (6 bases). This CDR3 spans 15 amino acids. The germline V gene encodes CDR1 MNHEY and CDR2 SVGEGT. Between the trimmed V and J ends, which lost 7 bases and 0 bases, there was a span of 13 bases. The CDR3 loop is CASTQGRYSNQPQHF. CDR3 bases: TGTGCCAGCACCCAGGGGCGGTATAGCAATCAGCCCCAGCATTTT.

This chain uses TRBV15 with TRBJ2-3; 7 bases line up with TRBD2. Trimming removed 7 bases from V and 3 bases from J; junction bases left unmatched: 4. CDR1 is LNHNV, CDR2 YYDKDF, per germline (reference sequence). The CDR3 contains 13 residues. In nucleotides, the CDR3 is TGTGCCACCACCCAGGGAGGGACAGATACGCAGTATTTT. Its protein is CATTQGGTDTQYF.

The J gene is TRBJ2-3, the V gene TRBV19; TRBD2 is a possible D gene (6 bases). V gave up 5 bases and J gave up 2 bases, with 11 bases separating them. The germline V gene encodes CDR1 LNHDA and CDR2 SQIVND (reference sequence). There are 14 residues in the CDR3. CDR3 nucleotides: TGTGCCAGTAGTCACCGGGACTTCACAGATACGCAGTATTTT. Residues: CASSHRDFTDTQYF.

The chain couples TRBV7-2 to TRBJ1-4, with D perhaps TRBD1 (6 bases). Trimming stripped 1 base from V and 4 bases from J, with 10 bases between. The CDR3 length is 15 residues. Germline-derived CDR1 and CDR2 are SGHTA and FQGNSA. CDR3: CASSLVRTVNEKLFF. The CDR3, as DNA: TGTGCCAGCAGCTTAGTGCGGACAGTTAATGAAAAACTGTTTTTT. The entire variable domain, with the rest obtained from reference TRBV7-2 and TRBJ1-4, is as follows: GAGVSQSPSNKVTEKGKDVELRCDPISGHTALYWYRQSLGQGLEFLIYFQGNSAPDKSGLPSDRFSAERTGGSVSTLTIQRTQQEDSAVYLCASSLVRTVNEKLFFGSGTQLSVL.

This chain joins TRBV5-1 and TRBJ2-3; D not resolved. The CDR3 consists of 12 residues. CDR1 is SGHRS and CDR2 is YFSETQ in the germline V gene. Trimming shortened V by 4 bases and J by 5 bases, and 8 bases separated the two germline ends. The CDR3 nucleotides read TGCGCCAGCAGCGTTCCTAGAGATACGCAGTATTTT. The encoded protein is CASSVPRDTQYF.